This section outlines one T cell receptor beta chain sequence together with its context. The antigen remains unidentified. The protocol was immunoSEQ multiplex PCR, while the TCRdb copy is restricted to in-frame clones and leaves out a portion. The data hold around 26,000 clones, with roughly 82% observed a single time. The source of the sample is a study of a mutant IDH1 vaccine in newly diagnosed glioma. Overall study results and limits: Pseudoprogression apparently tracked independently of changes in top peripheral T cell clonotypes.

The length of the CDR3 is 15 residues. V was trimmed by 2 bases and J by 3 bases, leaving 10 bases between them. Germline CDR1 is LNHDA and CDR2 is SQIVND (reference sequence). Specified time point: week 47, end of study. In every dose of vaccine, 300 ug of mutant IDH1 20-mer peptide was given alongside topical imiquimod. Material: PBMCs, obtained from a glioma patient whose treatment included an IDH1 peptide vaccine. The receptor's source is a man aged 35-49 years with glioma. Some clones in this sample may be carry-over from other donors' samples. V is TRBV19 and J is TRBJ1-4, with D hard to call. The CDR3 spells CASSISSASNEKLFF. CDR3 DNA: TGTGCCAGTAGTATATCCTCGGCATCTAATGAAAAACTGTTTTTT.